This record looks at one T cell receptor (beta chain) sequence and its context. This record belongs to a study of cytomegalovirus exposure and HLA in healthy donors. Trimming removed 0 bases at V and 4 bases at J, with 10 bases between. CDR3 length: 15 residues. Germline lookup yields CDR1 MNHEY and CDR2 SVGAGI. Amplification used 60 Vbeta primers and 13 Jbeta primers. This table comes from immunoSEQ multiplex PCR, and its TCRdb copy is limited to in-frame clones, with some not included. Its listing shows fewer than 200,000 clones. Sequencing input: PBMCs. The TCR originated in a man in his thirties or forties in good health and CMV-seronegative. This chain connects TRBV6-5 to TRBJ1-5; no clear D gene. The CDR3 loop reads CASSYSYGENQPQHF. CDR3 sequence (DNA): TGTGCCAGCAGTTACTCGTACGGGGAGAATCAGCCCCAGCATTTT.